This entry lists 32 T cell receptor beta chains sequenced from one sample in a study of cytomegalovirus exposure and HLA in healthy donors (TCRdb year 2017). To prepare the library, the immunoSEQ multiplex PCR assay was applied. For the multiplex PCR, a mixture combining 60 forward primers for TCR Vbeta segments and 13 reverse primers for TCR Jbeta segments was used. As stored in TCRdb, this immuneACCESS dataset retains in-frame rearrangements with V and J assigned. A fraction of the clones does not appear; measured against another copy, unresolved V genes explain less than half of the discrepancy, and the remainder lacks a known reason. Here the sample has more than 85,000 clones; 70% to 85% occur a single time. More than 1% of the sample rests with the top ten. What was sequenced was PBMCs. The source of these receptors is a woman under 30 in good health and CMV-seronegative.

CDR3 sequence (DNA): TGTGCCAGCCGGGCTAGCGGGGCGAACACCGGGGAGCTGTTTTTT. This translates into CASRASGANTGELFF. The chain carries TRBV27 and TRBJ2-2; 9 bases map to TRBD2. After removal of 8 bases from V and 0 bases from J, the junction contained 4 bases not matched to a gene. The CDR3 runs to 15 residues. CDR1 and CDR2 (germline): MNHEY, SMNVEV (reference sequence).

Only a few counts were recorded for this clone. The gene calls are TRBV28 and TRBJ2-7; 10 nucleotides agree with TRBD2. This CDR3 has 14 amino acids. Trimming at V came to 7 bases and at J to 1 base, leaving 4 bases not matched to a gene. Germline-derived CDR1 and CDR2 are MDHEN and SYDVKM. The CDR3 is CASIPSGSSYEQYF. DNA for the CDR3: TGTGCCAGCATCCCTAGCGGGAGTTCCTACGAGCAGTACTTC.

The chain combines TRBV18 with TRBJ2-7; 7 nucleotides line up with TRBD1. Germline V lookup: CDR1 KGHSH, CDR2 LQKENI. The CDR3 sequence is 14 residues long. J lost 3 bases, V lost 3 bases, and 5 bases had no gene match. The CDR3 region is CASSPKTGCYEQYF. In nucleotides, the CDR3 is TGTGCCAGCTCACCCAAGACAGGGTGCTACGAGCAGTACTTC.

This chain uses TRBV11-2 with TRBJ2-7; D is unclear. Per the germline V gene, CDR1 is SGHAT and CDR2 is FQNNGV. This CDR3 is 13 amino acids long. Trimming pared 0 bases from V and 7 bases from J, leaving 10 bases between. The CDR3 is CASSLDLPVEQYF. The DNA of the CDR3 is TGTGCCAGCAGCTTAGATCTCCCAGTTGAGCAGTACTTC. Full variable domain (missing parts from reference TRBV11-2 and TRBJ2-7): EAGVAQSPRYKIIEKRQSVAFWCNPISGHATLYWYQQILGQGPKLLIQFQNNGVVDDSQLPKDRFSAERLKGVDSTLKIQPAKLEDSAVYLCASSLDLPVEQYFGPGTRLTVT.

This chain connects TRBV5-8 to TRBJ2-7; TRBD2 aligns across 9 bases. CDR1 is SGHTS, CDR2 YDEGEE, per germline. This CDR3 region has 15 residues. V lost 0 bases, J lost 2 bases, and 3 bases stayed unmatched. CDR3 loop: CASSLGLAGTYEQYF. CDR3 nucleotide sequence: TGTGCCAGCAGCTTGGGGCTAGCGGGGACCTACGAGCAGTACTTC.

The table lists this clone with a count of one. J is TRBJ1-2 and V is TRBV6-1, with D possibly TRBD1 on 6 matching bases. The CDR3 is made up of 13 amino acids. The germline V gene encodes CDR1 MNHNS and CDR2 SASEGT. With 4 bases removed from V and 8 bases from J, the gap between germline ends came to 14 bases. This CDR3 is CASSVREGVGYTF. Written as DNA, the CDR3 is TGTGCCAGCAGTGTAAGGGAGGGGGTGGGCTACACCTTC.

The chain carries TRBV30 and TRBJ2-5; D may be TRBD2 (7 bases). CDR1 and CDR2 from the germline V gene are GTSNPN and SVGIG (reference sequence). The V end was cut by 2 bases, the J end by 5 bases, with 15 bases between. The CDR3 is 14 residues long. The CDR3 reads CAWSSRGGLETQYF. The CDR3 DNA reads as TGTGCCTGGAGTTCTAGGGGGGGGCTGGAGACCCAGTACTTC.

The chain has TRBV5-4 and TRBJ2-7; 7 bases agree with TRBD1. CDR3 length equals 13 residues. The V and J ends lost 3 bases and 3 bases, in that order; junction bases with no gene match: 3. Germline V CDR1 and CDR2: SGHNT, YYREEE (reference sequence). CDR3 in amino acids: CASSSNRGYEQYF. CDR3 DNA: TGTGCCAGCAGCTCTAACAGGGGCTACGAGCAGTACTTC.

CDR3 nucleotides: TGTGCCAGCAGCTCTAGTGCCGGGACAGACAATCAGCCCCAGCATTTT. The encoded protein is CASSSSAGTDNQPQHF. The rearrangement uses TRBV7-9 and TRBJ1-5; TRBD1 aligns across 7 bases. The CDR3 is 16 residues long. The germline gives CDR1 SEHNR, CDR2 FQNEAQ (reference sequence). V shed 4 bases and J 3 bases; nucleotides not matched to a gene: 9.

This clone was observed once. V usage is TRBV25-1 and J usage is TRBJ2-2, with 10 bases identical to TRBD1. The CDR3 totals 14 residues. V lost 6 bases and J lost 4; bases outside the gene matches: 2. CDR1 is MGHDK and CDR2 is SYGVNS in the germline V gene. The CDR3 region is CASRDRGGTGELFF. The CDR3 bases are TGTGCCAGCAGGGACAGGGGGGGCACCGGGGAGCTGTTTTTT. Filled out from reference TRBV25-1 and TRBJ2-2, the complete variable domain reads EADIYQTPRYLVIGTGKKITLECSQTMGHDKMYWYQQDPGMELHLIHYSYGVNSTEKGDLSSESTVSRIRTEHFPLTLESARPSHTSQYLCASRDRGGTGELFFGEGSRLTVL.

The J gene is TRBJ2-1, the V gene TRBV7-9; TRBD2 aligns across 9 bases. V lost 1 base and J lost 2; bases outside the gene matches: 3. From germline, CDR1 is SEHNR and CDR2 FQNEAQ (reference sequence). The CDR3 is 16 amino acids. CDR3 bases: TGTGCCAGCAGCTTAGGTCTAGCGGGGCCCTACAATGAGCAGTTCTTC. This gives the protein CASSLGLAGPYNEQFF.

This clone was detected once. This chain connects TRBV4-1 to TRBJ2-7, with D perhaps TRBD2 (6 bases). This CDR3 comprises 15 residues. Germline V CDR1 and CDR2: MGHRA, YSYEKL. Trimming left V 2 bases short and J 7 bases short, with 18 bases between. CDR3 loop: CASSQNPGSPGEQYF. In DNA form, the CDR3 reads TGCGCCAGCAGCCAAAACCCCGGGAGCCCCGGGGAGCAGTACTTC.

V usage is TRBV4-3 and J usage is TRBJ1-2; D gene uncertain. Germline V lookup: CDR1 LGHNA, CDR2 YSLEER. V lost 4 bases to trimming and J lost 4 bases, with 16 bases between them. There are 15 residues in the CDR3. The CDR3 DNA sequence: TGCGCCAGCAGCCTCTACCCCGAGGCCCTCTATGGCTACACCTTC. Its translation is CASSLYPEALYGYTF.

This clone was seen a single time. The rearrangement joins TRBV10-1 to TRBJ2-1; unclear D gene. V was trimmed by 4 bases and J by 4 bases, leaving 2 bases between them. This CDR3 is built from 11 residues. The germline V gene has CDR1 WNHNN and CDR2 SYGVQD (reference sequence). Here the CDR3 DNA reads TGCGCCAGCAGTGCGTACAATGAGCAGTTCTTC. Translating gives CASSAYNEQFF.

This rearrangement joins TRBV7-2 to TRBJ1-4, with 11 bases that match TRBD1. V was clipped by 5 bases and J by 7 bases; unmatched bases: 6. From germline, CDR1 is SGHTA and CDR2 FQGNSA. The CDR3 is 15 residues long. For the CDR3, the DNA is TGTGCCAGCAGCCTGGGACAGGGGGGTGGTGAAAAACTGTTTTTT. Encoded protein: CASSLGQGGGEKLFF.

The J gene is TRBJ2-1, the V gene TRBV5-4; 14 bases align to TRBD2. After removal of 7 bases from V and 3 bases from J, the junction contained 9 bases not matched to a gene. The germline V gene encodes CDR1 SGHNT and CDR2 YYREEE (reference sequence). This CDR3 has 17 residues. CDR3 in DNA: TGTGCCAGCCGTTCGGGACTAGCGGGAGCTGGCTACAATGAGCAGTTCTTC. Amino acids: CASRSGLAGAGYNEQFF.

The V call is TRBV30, the J call TRBJ2-2; D is perhaps TRBD2 (6 bases). Germline V gives CDR1 GTSNPN, CDR2 SVGIG (reference sequence). The CDR3 contains 13 residues. V lost 3 bases to trimming and J lost 4 bases, with 9 bases between them. The DNA for the CDR3 is TGTGCCTGGAGCGGGAGCGGCACCGGGGAGCTGTTTTTT. Translating gives CAWSGSGTGELFF.

The chain recombines TRBV7-9 with TRBJ2-1, with 7 bases lining up with TRBD2. This CDR3 is built from 12 residues. The V gene's germline CDR1 is SEHNR and CDR2 FQNEAQ (reference sequence). V gave up 6 bases and J gave up 8 bases; unmatched junction bases: 4. DNA of the CDR3: TGTGCCAGCAGATCCCGGGGGGATGAGCAGTTCTTC. Translated, it gives CASRSRGDEQFF.

The CDR3 bases are TGTGCCAGCAGTCCTCCGTATCAGCCCCAGCATTTT. This encodes CASSPPYQPQHF. The chain couples TRBV28 to TRBJ1-5, with D unclear. This CDR3 is 12 amino acids long. Trimming took 5 bases from V and 5 from J, leaving 7 bases between them. Germline V CDR1 and CDR2: MDHEN, SYDVKM.

The chain recombines TRBV30 with TRBJ1-5; unclear D gene. V gave up 3 bases and J gave up 12 bases, with 12 bases separating them. In germline, CDR1 is GTSNPN, CDR2 SVGIG (reference sequence). CDR3 length: 11 amino acids. The CDR3 DNA reads TGTGCCTGGAGCGCCGGCGGGTACCAGCATTTT. This sequence encodes CAWSAGGYQHF.

V is TRBV4-3 and J is TRBJ2-2; D unresolved. CDR3 length: 14 amino acids. Germline CDR1 and CDR2: LGHNA and YSLEER. V shed 6 bases and J shed 0 bases, with 8 bases lying between them. CDR3 in amino acids: CASRNWPNTGELFF. The CDR3, as DNA: TGCGCCAGCAGGAATTGGCCGAACACCGGGGAGCTGTTTTTT.

This clone was seen only a few times. The chain links TRBV19 to TRBJ2-3; D is possibly TRBD2 (6 bases). Germline CDR1 and CDR2: LNHDA and SQIVND (reference sequence). The germline V and J ends were trimmed by 6 bases and 10 bases, with 17 bases remaining between them. The CDR3 is made up of 13 amino acids. In DNA form, the CDR3 reads TGTGCCAGTAGCCCGACCGGGGGTCGTGCGCAGTATTTT. This sequence encodes CASSPTGGRAQYF. Based on the CDR3 plus reference TRBV19 and TRBJ2-3, the full variable domain is DGGITQSPKYLFRKEGQNVTLSCEQNLNHDAMYWYRQDPGQGLRLIYYSQIVNDFQKGDIAEGYSVSREKKESFPLTVTSAQKNPTAFYLCASSPTGGRAQYFGPGTRLTVL.

This clone is a singleton in its sample. This chain joins TRBV11-2 and TRBJ2-7; 8 bases are a match to TRBD2. This CDR3 contains 15 residues. Losses at the gene ends were 5 bases for V and 9 bases for J; bases not matched to a gene: 15. In germline, CDR1 is SGHAT, CDR2 FQNNGV. CDR3 residues: CASSNNLGSGTRQYF. CDR3 nucleotide sequence: TGTGCCAGCAGCAATAATCTTGGTAGCGGGACTCGGCAGTACTTC. The complete variable domain, with remaining parts taken from reference TRBV11-2 and TRBJ2-7, reads EAGVAQSPRYKIIEKRQSVAFWCNPISGHATLYWYQQILGQGPKLLIQFQNNGVVDDSQLPKDRFSAERLKGVDSTLKIQPAKLEDSAVYLCASSNNLGSGTRQYFGPGTRLTVT.

V usage is TRBV5-1 and J usage is TRBJ2-5; 9 nucleotides match TRBD2. V dropped 3 bases and J dropped 1; count of bases not matched to a gene: 4. In germline, CDR1 is SGHRS, CDR2 YFSETQ. CDR3 length: 15 residues. The CDR3 sequence is CASSSLTSGQETQYF. The CDR3 coding sequence is TGCGCCAGCAGCTCTCTGACTAGCGGCCAAGAGACCCAGTACTTC.

This clone has just a few counts. The V call is TRBV7-6, the J call TRBJ1-5; possible D gene TRBD1, 5 bases. The CDR3 has 14 amino acids. The germline V and J ends were trimmed by 5 bases and 3 bases, with 11 bases remaining between them. From germline, CDR1 is SGHVS and CDR2 FNYEAQ. CDR3 bases: TGTGCCAGCAGCCAACGGGGGAACAATCAGCCCCAGCATTTT. Its protein product is CASSQRGNNQPQHF.

The chain links TRBV5-4 to TRBJ2-1, with 9 bases aligning to TRBD2. CDR3 size: 16 residues. V lost 3 bases and J lost 2; bases outside the gene matches: 6. CDR1 and CDR2 (germline): SGHNT, YYREEE (reference sequence). CDR3 loop: CASSSLTSGAYNEQFF. Written as DNA, the CDR3 is TGTGCCAGCAGCTCGCTGACTAGCGGAGCCTACAATGAGCAGTTCTTC.

The chain is built from TRBV27 and TRBJ1-1; unclear D gene. This CDR3 region has 13 residues. Trimming shortened V by 2 bases and J by 0 bases, and 4 bases separated the two germline ends. The germline V gene has CDR1 MNHEY and CDR2 SMNVEV (reference sequence). CDR3 in DNA: TGTGCCAGCAGTTTACAGGTGAACACTGAAGCTTTCTTT. Its translation is CASSLQVNTEAFF.

The chain couples TRBV2 to TRBJ1-2; unclear D gene. The ends were cut back, 4 bases at V and 0 bases at J, with 9 bases in the middle. Per germline, CDR1 SNHLY and CDR2 FYNNEI. The CDR3 runs to 14 residues. CDR3 loop: CASSGQNTNYGYTF. The DNA for the CDR3 is TGTGCCAGCAGTGGGCAGAATACTAACTATGGCTACACCTTC.

The chain combines TRBV5-1 with TRBJ1-1; D uncertain. V was shortened by 2 bases and J by 1 base, with 12 bases between the two germline ends. The CDR3 loop spans 15 amino acids. Germline CDR1 reads SGHRS; CDR2 reads YFSETQ. The CDR3 sequence is CASSLSGQRNTEAFF. In DNA form, the CDR3 reads TGCGCCAGCAGCTTATCGGGTCAGAGGAACACTGAAGCTTTCTTT. Using reference TRBV5-1 and TRBJ1-1 for the parts outside the CDR3, the full variable domain is KAGVTQTPRYLIKTRGQQVTLSCSPISGHRSVSWYQQTPGQGLQFLFEYFSETQRNKGNFPGRFSGRQFSNSRSEMNVSTLELGDSALYLCASSLSGQRNTEAFFGQGTRLTVV.

The V gene is TRBV6-1, the J gene TRBJ2-7, with D maybe TRBD1 (5 bases). In germline, CDR1 is MNHNS, CDR2 SASEGT. This CDR3 contains 16 residues. Trimming removed 3 bases at V and 2 bases at J, with 17 bases between. CDR3 region: CASSDVGQGGTYEQYF. Here the CDR3 DNA reads TGTGCCAGCAGTGATGTCGGGCAGGGTGGAACCTACGAGCAGTACTTC.

V is TRBV29-1 and J is TRBJ2-4; D gene unclear. The CDR3 consists of 13 residues. Between the trimmed V and J ends, which lost 4 bases and 0 bases, there was a span of 7 bases. From germline, CDR1 is SQVTM and CDR2 ANQGSEA. The CDR3 nucleotides read TGCAGCGTTGCCGGTCCAGCCAAAAACATTCAGTACTTC. This codes for CSVAGPAKNIQYF.

This rearrangement joins TRBV11-1 to TRBJ2-1; TRBD2 agrees at 13 bases. The germline CDR1 and CDR2 sequences are SGHAT and FQDESV (reference sequence). The V gene end was trimmed by 5 bases and the J gene end by 12 bases; junction bases not matched to a gene: 7. The CDR3 is made up of 14 amino acids. Here the CDR3 DNA reads TGTGCCAGCAGCCCCGGGACTAGCGGGATTGGGCAGTTCTTC. Protein: CASSPGTSGIGQFF.